The clone carrying this T cell receptor (beta chain) has a single count. These data come from a study of shared clonotypes between healthy human individuals. Study in general: Used for every donor were three CD4 naive, three CD4 memory, two CD8 naive and one CD8 memory plate.

The DNA input per sorted-subset replicate PCR was roughly 0.2 ug, corresponding to roughly 31,000 T cell genomes. Assay used: immunoSEQ multiplex PCR; TCRdb lists only in-frame clones, some missing. The sample has around 2,000,000 clones; 95% are singletons. All participating donors were Caucasian adults from Nashville, Tennessee. The specimen was naive CD4+ T cells sorted from blood. Subset defined: CD45RA+ positively selected. The sequence was obtained from a man aged 18 to 29 in good health.

CDR3 coding DNA: TGTGCCATCAGTGACGGACACGGTAGCGTCTACGAGCAGTACTTC. Protein sequence: CAISDGHGSVYEQYF. The chain joins TRBV10-3 to TRBJ2-7, with D possibly called TRBD1 or TRBD2 (5 bases each). Looked up from germline, CDR1 is ENHRY and CDR2 is SYGVKD. V lost 3 bases, J lost 3 bases, and 15 bases lay in between. The CDR3 is 15 residues long.